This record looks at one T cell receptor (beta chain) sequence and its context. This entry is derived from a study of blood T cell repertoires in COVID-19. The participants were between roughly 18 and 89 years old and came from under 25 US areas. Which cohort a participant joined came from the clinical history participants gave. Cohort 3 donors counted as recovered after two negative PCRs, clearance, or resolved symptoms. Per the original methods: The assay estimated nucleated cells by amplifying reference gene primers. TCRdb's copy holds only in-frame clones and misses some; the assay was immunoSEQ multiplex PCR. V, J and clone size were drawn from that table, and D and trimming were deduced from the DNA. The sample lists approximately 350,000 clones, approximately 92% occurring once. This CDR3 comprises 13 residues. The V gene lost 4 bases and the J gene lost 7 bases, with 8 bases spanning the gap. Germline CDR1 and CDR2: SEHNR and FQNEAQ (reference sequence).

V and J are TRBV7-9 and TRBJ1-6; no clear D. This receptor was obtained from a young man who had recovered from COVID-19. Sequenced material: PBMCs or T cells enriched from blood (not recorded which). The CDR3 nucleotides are TGTGCCAGCAGCTGGGGAGTAAATTCACCCCTCCACTTT. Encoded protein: CASSWGVNSPLHF.